The sample holds one count of the clone carrying this TCR beta chain. These data are taken from a study of response to subunit inactivated influenza vaccine. Trimming left V 1 base short and J 4 bases short, with 10 bases between. The germline V gene has CDR1 SGHTA and CDR2 FQGNSA. This CDR3 has 14 amino acids. TCRdb redid the calling of the RT-PCR reads with MiXCR, one entry per CDR3 protein. The table has about 540,000 distinct CDR3 sequences, approximately 24% seen once. The same specimen was also included in a second study, on T cells expressing NK-cell markers. From that second work: 5'RACE template switching with UMIs produced the TCR beta cDNA.

The rearrangement uses TRBV7-2 and TRBJ2-5; D ambiguous. Sequencing was performed on CD4+ T cells sorted from PBMCs, taken roughly 13 days after vaccination. This TCR was recovered from a man in his fifties or sixties who received an inactivated influenza vaccine. CDR3 DNA sequence: TGTGCCAGCAGCTTAGGCTCAGATGTAGAGACCCAGTACTTC. Translating gives CASSLGSDVETQYF.